Listed here are 18 T cell receptor beta chains from one sample, sequenced in a study of blood T cells in healthy people across ages. Next came a second PCR, run for about 7 to 12 cycles, which used a sample-barcoded 5' primer along with a J-beta primer mix. TCRdb reprocessed the 5' RACE reads with MiXCR, giving one entry per CDR3 protein. Found here are nearly 800,000 distinct CDR3 sequences, 20% to 25% of them singletons; the top ten hold approximately 4%. The data were also submitted as part of a second study, on T cells of mothers and their children.

Material: blood. These receptors all come from a boy aged 5 to 17 in good health.

The chain has TRBV20-1 and TRBJ1-1; D is unclear. CDR3 length: 13 residues. The germline V gene encodes CDR1 DFQATT and CDR2 SNEGSKA (reference sequence). The germline V and J ends were trimmed by 5 bases and 0 bases, with 10 bases remaining between them. CDR3: CSAPTGMNTEAFF. In nucleotides, the CDR3 is TGCAGTGCTCCCACGGGAATGAACACTGAAGCTTTCTTT.

This clonotype occurred many times. An end of the junction differs from the germline gene, which may be a read error. The genes are TRBV5-1 and TRBJ2-5, with 14 bases aligning to TRBD2. This CDR3 comprises 15 residues. Per germline, CDR1 SGHRS and CDR2 YFSETQ. CDR3 residues: CASSLGTSGGETQYF. CDR3 bases: TGTGCCAGCAGCTTAGGGACTAGCGGGGGAGAGACCCAGTACTTC.

This clonotype showed up just a few times. This rearrangement joins TRBV15 to TRBJ2-1, with 13 positions matching TRBD2. CDR3 length: 19 amino acids. With V trimmed by 0 bases and J by 1 base, 6 bases remained unmatched. Germline V gives CDR1 LNHNV, CDR2 YYDKDF (reference sequence). CDR3 coding DNA: TGTGCCACCAGCAGAGATTCGACGACTAGCGGGAGGTCCTACAATGAGCAGTTCTTC. Encoded protein: CATSRDSTTSGRSYNEQFF.

This clonotype turned up a few times. The V gene is TRBV5-1, the J gene TRBJ2-3; 8 bases are shared with TRBD1. CDR3 length: 15 amino acids. The ends lost 4 bases at V and 5 bases at J; junction bases unmatched: 9. CDR1 SGHRS and CDR2 YFSETQ come from the germline V gene. The CDR3 reads CASSMGQAPRDTQYF. The DNA of the CDR3 is TGCGCCAGCAGCATGGGACAGGCTCCCCGAGATACGCAGTATTTT.

V and J are TRBV30 and TRBJ1-5, with D possibly being TRBD1 (5 bases). The V and J ends lost 1 base and 8 bases respectively, with 15 bases between them. This CDR3 spans 14 amino acids. Germline V gene data show CDR1 as GTSNPN and CDR2 as SVGIG (reference sequence). The DNA for the CDR3 is TGTGCCTGGAGTGAAGGTGGGGCAAAAGAGCCCCAGCATTTT. This codes for CAWSEGGAKEPQHF.

This clonotype was observed a few times. The chain has TRBV7-3 and TRBJ1-2; D possibly corresponds to TRBD1 (5 bases). The V gene lost 0 bases and the J gene lost 8 bases, with 16 bases spanning the gap. Germline V gene sequence: CDR1 SGHTA, CDR2 FQGTGA. The CDR3 consists of 15 residues. CDR3 sequence reads: CASSLTQGLPWGYTF. As DNA, the CDR3 is TGTGCCAGCAGCTTAACGCAGGGCCTCCCCTGGGGCTACACCTTC.

This clonotype came up a few times. The J gene is TRBJ2-1, the V gene TRBV14; D might be TRBD1 (5 bases). The CDR3 is made up of 15 amino acids. V lost 1 base to trimming and J lost 2 bases, with 9 bases between them. Germline CDR1 SGHDN, CDR2 FVKESK. CDR3 coding DNA: TGTGCCAGCAGCCAAGGACAGTACGCCTACAATGAGCAGTTCTTC. This codes for CASSQGQYAYNEQFF. Based on the CDR3 plus reference TRBV14 and TRBJ2-1, the full variable domain is EAGVTQFPSHSVIEKGQTVTLRCDPISGHDNLYWYRRVMGKEIKFLLHFVKESKQDESGMPNNRFLAERTGGTYSTLKVQPAELEDSGVYFCASSQGQYAYNEQFFGPGTRLTVL.

This clonotype was recorded a few times. The chain links TRBV20-1 to TRBJ2-5, with 9 nucleotides matching TRBD2. The J call may be in error: the DNA end matches TRBJ2-1 better. The CDR3 covers 18 residues. From germline, CDR1 is DFQATT and CDR2 SNEGSKA (reference sequence). The CDR3 DNA sequence: TGCAGTGCTAGGGTGGCTAGCGGGACCCTTGGGTCCTACAATGAGCAGTTCTTC. This encodes CSARVASGTLGSYNEQFF.

In this sample, this clonotype turned up many times. The chain is built from TRBV6-6 and TRBJ2-3, with unresolved D. The CDR3 runs to 12 residues. The V end lost 0 bases, the J end lost 6 bases, and 4 bases lay between the germline ends. Germline V gene sequence: CDR1 MNHNY, CDR2 SVGAGI (reference sequence). CDR3 coding DNA: TGTGCCAGCAGTTACTCTAGCGATACGCAGTATTTT. This gives the protein CASSYSSDTQYF.

The V call is TRBV6-5, the J call TRBJ2-5, with D possibly matching TRBD2 (5 bases). Per the germline V gene, CDR1 is MNHEY and CDR2 is SVGAGI. With 2 bases removed from V and 1 base from J, the gap between germline ends came to 14 bases. There are 16 residues in the CDR3. As DNA, the CDR3 is TGTGCCAGCAGTTACCTGCTGGGAGACGTCCAAGAGACCCAGTACTTC. Its translation: CASSYLLGDVQETQYF.

V is TRBV13 and J is TRBJ2-2; D gene unclear. Germline loops: CDR1 PRHDT, CDR2 FYEKMQ (reference sequence). Between the trimmed V and J ends, which lost 1 base and 7 bases, there was a span of 10 bases. This CDR3 comprises 14 residues. Here the CDR3 DNA reads TGTGCCAGCAGCTTAGCAACGCATGGCGGGGAGCTGTTTTTT. Amino acids: CASSLATHGGELFF.

This chain connects TRBV6-6 to TRBJ1-4; D may be TRBD1 (5 bases). Per the germline V gene, CDR1 is MNHNY and CDR2 is SVGAGI (reference sequence). The CDR3 spans 15 residues. Trimming left V 0 bases short and J 5 bases short, with 10 bases between. The DNA of the CDR3 is TGTGCCAGCAGTTACTCGGACCGGGGCAATGAAAAACTGTTTTTT. Its protein product is CASSYSDRGNEKLFF.

This clonotype appeared a few times. This rearrangement joins TRBV2 to TRBJ2-3; no clear D gene. This CDR3 comprises 15 residues. The V gene lost 6 bases and the J gene lost 4 bases, with 17 bases spanning the gap. Germline values: CDR1 SNHLY, CDR2 FYNNEI. DNA for the CDR3: TGTGCCAGCAGGAAGTCCCTAATACAGTCAGATACGCAGTATTTT. It specifies CASRKSLIQSDTQYF.

This clonotype was seen a handful of times. This sequence joins TRBV7-8 and TRBJ2-7; a weak D match, TRBD1 (6 bases). Trimming removed 5 bases from V and 4 bases from J, with 18 bases in between. CDR3 length: 15 residues. The germline CDR1 and CDR2 sequences are SGHVS and FQNEAQ. CDR3 in amino acids: CASSPKDRILYEQYF. CDR3 DNA sequence: TGTGCCAGCAGCCCAAAAGACAGGATCCTTTACGAGCAGTACTTC.

On this clonotype: An end of the junction differs from the germline gene, which may be a read error. The CDR3 sequence: CSARRGGYGQYF. For the CDR3, the DNA is TGCAGTGCTCGGCGGGGAGGTTACGGGCAGTACTTC. The rearrangement uses TRBV20-1 and TRBJ2-7; tentative D call: TRBD2 (6 bases). The CDR3 has 12 amino acids. CDR1 DFQATT and CDR2 SNEGSKA come from the germline V gene (reference sequence).

This chain uses TRBV7-8 with TRBJ2-4; tentative D call: TRBD2 (6 bases). Germline CDR1 SGHVS, CDR2 FQNEAQ. V was trimmed by 5 bases and J by 3 bases, leaving 17 bases between them. CDR3 size: 16 residues. In DNA, the CDR3 is TGTGCCAGCAGCCAACTGGAGGGTAGTGGCAAAAACATTCAGTACTTC. Amino acids: CASSQLEGSGKNIQYF.

The rearrangement uses TRBV11-1 and TRBJ2-1, with a tentative D call TRBD1 (6 bases). V was trimmed by 3 bases and J by 0 bases, leaving 9 bases between them. This CDR3 contains 15 residues. Per the germline V gene, CDR1 is SGHAT and CDR2 is FQDESV (reference sequence). The CDR3 sequence is CASSLMGASYNEQFF. The CDR3 bases are TGTGCCAGCAGCTTGATGGGGGCCTCCTACAATGAGCAGTTCTTC.

V gene TRBV19 combines with J gene TRBJ2-1, with a weak D call TRBD2 (5 bases). TRBJ2-5 explains the end of the DNA better; the J call may be wrong. This CDR3 is built from 12 residues. Germline V gene data show CDR1 as LNHDA and CDR2 as SQIVND (reference sequence). The CDR3 DNA is TGTGCCAGTCGGGGTGTGGAAGAGACCCAGTACTTC. It specifies CASRGVEETQYF.